The T cell receptor beta chain described here comes from a study of neurological immune-mediated disorders. Findings and caveats of the study: The greatest degree of TCR clonal expansion was observed in HTLV-1-associated myelopathy, with the lowest in multiple sclerosis, below that of healthy controls.

This clonotype occurred many times. The target antigen is unknown. Each CDR3 protein is one row after TCRdb ran MiXCR on the 5' RACE reads. The sample shows about 76,000 distinct CDR3 sequences, more than 15% of them seen only once. Germline CDR1 and CDR2: DFQATT and SNEGSKA (reference sequence). The CDR3 consists of 14 residues. The germline V and J ends were trimmed by 5 bases and 2 bases, with 13 bases remaining between them. The clonotype originates from a woman aged 40 to 50 in good health. The rearrangement uses TRBV20-1 and TRBJ1-5; TRBD1 might be the D (5 bases). Sequencing was done on a sample of PBMCs. DNA of the CDR3: TGCAGTGCTCTTCGGGGGGTGGGCAATCAGCCCCAGCATTTT. Its protein is CSALRGVGNQPQHF.